This T cell receptor (beta chain) was identified in a study of T cell responses to AZD1222 COVID-19 vaccine. Notes on the study in general: Just a handful of people given AZD1222 tested seropositive at baseline.

With regard to this clone: The antigen is not known.

Per germline, CDR1 SGHRS and CDR2 YFSETQ. The V and J ends lost 2 bases and 6 bases respectively, with 13 bases between them. The CDR3 contains 14 residues. Here immunoSEQ multiplex PCR was the method, and the copy in TCRdb shows in-frame clones only, minus some. The repertoire holds 150,000 to 200,000 clones, with roughly 88% as singletons. This TCR was recovered from an adult in good health. The input for sequencing was peripheral blood, taken on day 0 of AZD1222 vaccination. This chain uses TRBV5-1 with TRBJ2-3; D is unresolved. The CDR3 DNA sequence: TGCGCCAGCAGCTTAGGTAAGGCGGCGGATACGCAGTATTTT. This translates into CASSLGKAADTQYF.